Below are 19 T cell receptor beta chains sequenced from a single sample in a study of regulatory T cells in long-lasting Graves disease. Time point here: newly diagnosed GD, antithyroid drugs for less than 3 months. The TCR library used RNA extracted from PBMCs. Arm-PCR of CDR3 regions and iRepertoire HTBI primers were the basis on which TCR beta libraries were built. TCRdb processed the multiplex PCR reads anew with MiXCR; each CDR3 protein has one entry. This table holds roughly 610,000 distinct CDR3 sequences, under 20% found once. The data also belong to a second study, concerning T cells in Graves' hyperthyroidism and ophthalmopathy.

Sample: peripheral blood mononuclear cells (PBMCs), taken at new diagnosis, from a patient treated with antithyroid drugs. Every receptor here comes from a woman aged 30 to 39 with Graves disease.

V gene TRBV13 combines with J gene TRBJ1-1; D may be TRBD1 (6 bases). The CDR3 contains 17 residues. The germline gives CDR1 PRHDT, CDR2 FYEKMQ (reference sequence). The V and J ends lost 7 bases and 5 bases respectively, with 26 bases between them. The CDR3 nucleotides are TGTGCCAGCACCCCCGCAGGGGACGGACCTCTGGGGACTGAAGCTTTCTTT. Protein sequence: CASTPAGDGPLGTEAFF. The entire variable domain, with the rest obtained from reference TRBV13 and TRBJ1-1, is as follows: AAGVIQSPRHLIKEKRETATLKCYPIPRHDTVYWYQQGPGQDPQFLISFYEKMQSDKGSIPDRFSAQQFSDYHSELNMSSLELGDSALYFCASTPAGDGPLGTEAFFGQGTRLTVV.

This clonotype occurred many times. The V call is TRBV27, the J call TRBJ1-1; the D gene is possibly TRBD1 (6 bases). The V and J ends lost 4 bases and 5 bases respectively, with 14 bases between them. Germline CDR1 and CDR2: MNHEY and SMNVEV (reference sequence). This CDR3 is built from 14 residues. CDR3 nucleotide sequence: TGTGCCAGCAGTTCTGGGGGCAGGAAAACTGAAGCTTTCTTT. Its translation is CASSSGGRKTEAFF.

A word on this clonotype: This sequence may be a read error, since a much larger clone differs from it by one base. The V call is TRBV24-1, the J call TRBJ2-1, with 8 bases matching TRBD1. CDR1 KGHDR and CDR2 SFDVKD come from the germline V gene. This CDR3 is 14 amino acids long. The DNA for the CDR3 is TGTGCCGCCAGTGATTTGTTGGACAGGGATGAGCAGTTCTTC. The encoded protein is CAASDLLDRDEQFF.

This clonotype has at least ten counts. The rearrangement uses TRBV7-9 and TRBJ1-1; unclear D gene. The CDR3 runs to 12 residues. V lost 4 bases and J lost 3, with 6 bases in between. CDR1 is SEHNR, CDR2 FQNEAQ, per germline (reference sequence). The CDR3 loop reads CASSYTDTEAFF. DNA for the CDR3: TGTGCCAGCAGCTACACGGACACTGAAGCTTTCTTT.

The V call is TRBV7-2, the J call TRBJ2-1; a possible D gene is TRBD2 (6 bases). CDR1 and CDR2 (germline): SGHTA, FQGNSA. The CDR3 runs 12 residues. The V gene lost 8 bases and the J gene lost 9 bases, with 14 bases spanning the gap. The CDR3 DNA follows: TGTGCCAGCGGGCGGCGGGAAGGTGAGCAGTTCTTC. Translation: CASGRREGEQFF.

This rearrangement joins TRBV3-1 to TRBJ2-2; 7 bases align to TRBD1. Germline values: CDR1 LGHDT, CDR2 YNNKEL (reference sequence). V was pared by 0 bases and J by 4 bases, with 14 bases of the junction left unmatched. The CDR3 sequence is 19 residues long. CDR3 sequence: CASSQDARVTTGLTGELFF. In DNA, the CDR3 is TGTGCCAGCAGCCAAGATGCCCGGGTGACGACAGGGCTCACCGGGGAGCTGTTTTTT.

This clonotype was picked up many times. V usage is TRBV6-1 and J usage is TRBJ2-7; D is unresolved. Germline values: CDR1 MNHNS, CDR2 SASEGT. The germline V and J ends were trimmed by 6 bases and 1 base, with 10 bases remaining between them. CDR3 length: 13 residues. The CDR3 coding sequence is TGTGCCAGCAGACCTGGCCTTTCCTACGAGCAGTACTTC. It encodes CASRPGLSYEQYF.

This clonotype was counted many times. The chain employs TRBV24-1 and TRBJ1-1; 7 bases are a match to TRBD1. The germline V gene has CDR1 KGHDR and CDR2 SFDVKD. After removal of 4 bases from V and 5 bases from J, the junction contained 6 bases not matched to a gene. The CDR3 is 14 amino acids. The CDR3 DNA reads as TGTGCCACCAGTGAGACAGGGTTGCGGACTGAAGCTTTCTTT. It yields the protein CATSETGLRTEAFF.

This clonotype came up many times. The chain uses TRBV18 and TRBJ1-1; D remains unclear. CDR1 KGHSH and CDR2 LQKENI come from the germline V gene. Trimming shortened V by 3 bases and J by 1 base, and 12 bases separated the two germline ends. The CDR3 has 15 residues. Here the CDR3 reads CASSPRVEGNTEAFF. CDR3 bases: TGTGCCAGCTCACCTAGGGTGGAGGGGAACACTGAAGCTTTCTTT.

This clonotype was seen at least ten times. The chain recombines TRBV11-2 with TRBJ2-7; TRBD2 agrees at 9 bases. Germline V gene sequence: CDR1 SGHAT, CDR2 FQNNGV. The CDR3 runs 16 residues. J gave up 5 bases and V 5 bases, and 13 bases lay outside the gene matches. CDR3 residues: CASSPSSGRYLNEQYF. CDR3 in DNA: TGTGCCAGCAGCCCGTCCAGCGGGAGGTATTTAAACGAGCAGTACTTC. The whole variable domain, remainder taken from reference TRBV11-2 and TRBJ2-7, is EAGVAQSPRYKIIEKRQSVAFWCNPISGHATLYWYQQILGQGPKLLIQFQNNGVVDDSQLPKDRFSAERLKGVDSTLKIQPAKLEDSAVYLCASSPSSGRYLNEQYFGPGTRLTVT.

This clonotype occurred many times. The CDR3 spells CSASGGYQHF. The CDR3, as DNA: TGCAGTGCTAGCGGAGGATACCAGCATTTT. V and J are TRBV20-1 and TRBJ1-5, with D unresolved. Germline CDR1 and CDR2: DFQATT and SNEGSKA (reference sequence). This CDR3 is 10 amino acids long. Trimming removed 3 bases from V and 12 bases from J, with 9 bases in between.

Ten or more counts support this clonotype. J is TRBJ2-1 and V is TRBV2; no firm D call. Between the trimmed V and J ends, which lost 7 bases and 0 bases, there was a span of 10 bases. The CDR3 covers 14 residues. Per germline, CDR1 SNHLY and CDR2 FYNNEI. This CDR3 is CASNGPPSYNEQFF. DNA of the CDR3: TGTGCCAGCAATGGGCCTCCCTCCTACAATGAGCAGTTCTTC.

Points on this clonotype: A much larger clone lies a single base off, so this may be a read error. The chain carries TRBV28 and TRBJ1-5; TRBD1 matches at 10 bases. Looked up from germline, CDR1 is MDHEN and CDR2 is SYDVKM. The CDR3 has 16 amino acids. Trimming at V came to 2 bases and at J to 3 bases, leaving 4 bases not matched to a gene. DNA for the CDR3: TGTGCCAGCAGTTTAAGGGGACAGGGGCACAATCAGCCCCAGCATTTT. Protein sequence: CASSLRGQGHNQPQHF.

Many counts were recorded for this clonotype. The rearrangement joins TRBV27 to TRBJ1-5; D may be TRBD1 (6 bases). CDR1 is MNHEY and CDR2 is SMNVEV in the germline V gene (reference sequence). The CDR3 is 14 amino acids. Trimming shortened V by 2 bases and J by 8 bases, and 13 bases separated the two germline ends. The CDR3 DNA sequence: TGTGCCAGCAGTTTAGGGGGACACGGAAAGCCCCAGCATTTT. Translated: CASSLGGHGKPQHF.

Ten or more counts support this clonotype. The chain recombines TRBV2 with TRBJ1-1; D is undetermined. CDR1 and CDR2 from the germline V gene are SNHLY and FYNNEI. Trimming took 6 bases from V and 7 from J, leaving 9 bases between them. The CDR3 extends over 11 amino acids. CDR3 protein: CASRDLSEAFF. DNA for the CDR3: TGTGCCAGCAGGGATCTCAGTGAAGCTTTCTTT.

This clonotype came up many times. The chain couples TRBV28 to TRBJ2-7; D unresolved. Germline CDR1 reads MDHEN; CDR2 reads SYDVKM. The CDR3 has 14 amino acids. V lost 7 bases to trimming and J lost 0 bases, with 13 bases between them. The CDR3 here is CASTPGRVSYEQYF. CDR3 bases: TGTGCCAGCACGCCCGGCCGGGTCTCCTACGAGCAGTACTTC.

Concerning this clonotype: This sequence may be a read error, since a much larger clone differs from it by one base. V is TRBV10-3 and J is TRBJ1-3, with D maybe TRBD1 (5 bases). Germline lookup yields CDR1 ENHRY and CDR2 SYGVKD. This CDR3 has 14 residues. CDR3 nucleotides: TGTGCCGTCAGTGAGCGGGACGGCGGAAACACCATATATTTT. Translating gives CAVSERDGGNTIYF.

This clonotype has more than one count but fewer than ten. The V call is TRBV19, the J call TRBJ2-2; D is unresolved. V was trimmed by 5 bases and J by 1 base, leaving 8 bases between them. CDR1 is LNHDA and CDR2 is SQIVND in the germline V gene (reference sequence). The CDR3 extends over 14 amino acids. DNA of the CDR3: TGTGCCAGTAGTCAAAATATGAACACCGGGGAGCTGTTTTTT. The encoded protein is CASSQNMNTGELFF.

In this sample, this clonotype turned up a few times. V gene TRBV6-1 combines with J gene TRBJ1-4; no firm D call. V shed 6 bases and J shed 0 bases, with 14 bases lying between them. The germline gives CDR1 MNHNS, CDR2 SASEGT. This CDR3 comprises 16 residues. The CDR3 region is CASSLSWAATNEKLFF. The CDR3 nucleotides are TGTGCCAGCAGCCTGAGTTGGGCCGCAACTAATGAAAAACTGTTTTTT.